The T cell receptor beta chain under discussion was sequenced for a study of blood T cell repertoires in COVID-19 (dated by TCRdb to about 2020). Context from the whole study: The collaborator samples originated in the United States, Italy and Spain and spanned the acute and convalescent phases of COVID-19. Deeply sampled blood TCRbeta repertoires from subjects exposed to, actively infected with, or recovered from COVID-19 were included in the dataset. The material from the prospective study consisted of cDNA or gDNA derived from T cells, B-cell-depleted T cells, or PBMCs. A freely available public database, intended as a resource for researchers studying the immune response to SARS-CoV-2, is where the repertoires were released. Sample metadata almost always included a de-identified subject ID, COVID-19 status, age in years and sex. Where HLA class I and class II types were available, the types were taken from metadata supplied by the sample provider, not from assay-based typing. The samples were drawn from two sources: the first 160 participants of the ongoing ImmuneRACE study, and 1,200 or so subjects contributed by 6 global collaborators. The paper as a whole reports these results and caveats: How much clinical and demographic metadata was included differed by source and by participant, and the metadata was provided uncurated.

TCRbeta CDR3 regions were amplified from genomic DNA using the immunoSEQ Assay, a bias-controlled multiplex PCR. The study's own analysis went as follows. Nucleated cell counts per sample were estimated from amplification of reference gene primers within the assay. To quantify the absolute abundance of each unique TCRbeta CDR3 rearrangement, sequence reads were collapsed and filtered. For each sample, productive Simpson clonality was calculated by taking the square root of Simpson's diversity index across productive rearrangements. The source is immuneACCESS, and TCRdb retained only in-frame sequences with V and J called. Part of the clones is not carried over; for the studies checked, unresolved V genes explain less than half of this, and the remainder is unexplained. V, J and clone size are those of that table, while D and trimming were read from the DNA. The sample yields 150,000 to 200,000 clones; around 83% were counted once. Less than 1% of the sample is taken by the ten largest.

Regarding this clone: The specificity of this receptor is unknown. No base qualities exist here, and no much larger clone lies one base off it.

Collaborating institutions collected whole blood in K2EDTA tubes following their own protocols. For TCRbeta analysis, collaborators shipped samples as frozen whole blood, isolated PBMCs, or DNA extracted from either of those sample types. The sequencing sample was made of peripheral blood. This TCR was sampled from a man in his late teens or twenties with acute or convalescent COVID-19.

The CDR3 region: CASSHGQGNQPQHF. The bases read TGCGCCAGCAGCCATGGACAGGGCAATCAGCCCCAGCATTTT. The V and J genes are TRBV4-1 and TRBJ1-5, with TRBD1 matching 7 junction bases. V and J are trimmed by 3 bases and 2 bases, and the gene matches miss 1 base of the junction. The CDR3, cysteine through phenylalanine, is 14 amino acids long. Of all the DNA, just the CDR3 is kept, 42 bases in frame from base 1. Taken from the germline V gene, the CDR1 and CDR2 loops are MGHRA and YSYEKL.